This TCR beta chain was recovered during a study of a mutant IDH1 vaccine in newly diagnosed glioma. Across the study: Once 4-6 weeks had passed after radiotherapy alone, vaccination started, or it started with temozolomide cycles.

Overall study results and limits: Pseudoprogression seemed unrelated to changes in top peripheral T cell clonotypes.

Described time point: week 47, end of study. A single vaccine dose contained 300 ug of mutant IDH1 20-mer peptide, and topical imiquimod was used with it. The patients received vaccinations eight times, in weeks 1, 3, 5, 7, 11, 15, 19 and 23. In regard to this clone: Its specificity is unknown.

Clones were sequenced by immunoSEQ multiplex PCR, and TCRdb holds only the in-frame ones, with some missing. The sample shows around 84,000 clones, 70% to 90% of them seen only once. V gave up 0 bases and J gave up 2 bases; unmatched junction bases: 5. The CDR3 has 16 amino acids. In germline, CDR1 is SGHRS, CDR2 YFSETQ. Sequencing was performed on PBMCs, taken from a glioma patient whose treatment included an IDH1 peptide vaccine. This clonotype was sampled from a middle-aged man with glioma. The chain employs TRBV5-1 and TRBJ2-7; TRBD1 matches 10 bases. CDR3 sequence (DNA): TGCGCCAGCAGCTTGGTCAGGGGACAGGGGACCTACGAGCAGTACTTC. Its translation is CASSLVRGQGTYEQYF.